These 24 T cell receptor beta chains share one sample of origin, sequenced in a study of T cell changes during pregnancy in multiple sclerosis. Sequencing used immunoSEQ multiplex PCR; TCRdb keeps in-frame clones, though not all of them. The profile shows tens of thousands of clones, about 90% of them singletons. This specimen consisted of peripheral blood, obtained in the first trimester of pregnancy. These receptors were taken from a female donor with multiple sclerosis, enrolled in a pregnancy study.

This clone was counted only a few times. The chain has TRBV19 and TRBJ1-5; 7 nucleotides agree with TRBD1. In germline, CDR1 is LNHDA, CDR2 SQIVND (reference sequence). Trimming took 5 bases from V and 3 from J; bases not matched to a gene: 4. CDR3 length equals 14 residues. CDR3 bases: TGTGCCAGTAGTCTGCAGGGGGACAATCAGCCCCAGCATTTT. Its protein is CASSLQGDNQPQHF.

V gene TRBV29-1 combines with J gene TRBJ1-1; 7 nucleotides align to TRBD1. The CDR3 contains 15 residues. CDR1 and CDR2 (germline): SQVTM, ANQGSEA. Trimming removed 4 bases from V and 1 base from J; junction bases left unmatched: 9. DNA of the CDR3: TGCAGCGTTGGAGGGGGCAATGTAGGGAACACTGAAGCTTTCTTT. It encodes CSVGGGNVGNTEAFF.

The chain links TRBV5-6 to TRBJ2-1; 9 bases map to TRBD2. The CDR3 totals 17 residues. Unmatched junction bases numbered 6, after V lost 2 bases and J lost 0 bases. CDR1 is SGHDT, CDR2 YYEEEE, per germline. The chain's CDR3 is CASSFGLAGSSYNEQFF. DNA of the CDR3: TGTGCCAGCAGCTTTGGGCTAGCGGGGAGCTCCTACAATGAGCAGTTCTTC.

CDR3 in DNA: TGTGCCAGCAGCTCACAGGACGAGTTGTGGAATTCACCCCTCCACTTT. Amino acids: CASSSQDELWNSPLHF. This chain joins TRBV21-1 and TRBJ1-6; no check of the table's D call, TRBD1, against the DNA was made. TRBV21-1 counts as a pseudogene. The CDR3 is made up of 16 amino acids.

The chain links TRBV5-6 to TRBJ1-2; 7 bases line up with TRBD1. The junction had 1 base not matched to a gene; V was cut back by 0 bases and J by 2 bases. The CDR3 has 14 residues. Germline V CDR1 and CDR2: SGHDT, YYEEEE. The CDR3 nucleotides read TGTGCCAGCAGCTTGGAGACAGGGAACTATGGCTACACCTTC. Translated: CASSLETGNYGYTF.

V usage is TRBV15 and J usage is TRBJ1-2, with TRBD1 matching 8 bases. The CDR3 spans 18 residues. The V gene end was trimmed by 3 bases and the J gene end by 3 bases; junction bases not matched to a gene: 15. Looked up from germline, CDR1 is LNHNV and CDR2 is YYDKDF (reference sequence). The CDR3 DNA is TGTGCCACCAGCAGGCACTACGGCGGGACAGGCGGGGACTATGGCTACACCTTC. Protein sequence: CATSRHYGGTGGDYGYTF. Full variable domain (remainder filled in from reference TRBV15 and TRBJ1-2): DAMVIQNPRYQVTQFGKPVTLSCSQTLNHNVMYWYQQKSSQAPKLLFHYYDKDFNNEADTPDNFQSRRPNTSFCFLDIRSPGLGDTAMYLCATSRHYGGTGGDYGYTFGSGTRLTVV.

This chain links TRBV27 with TRBJ2-4; possible D gene TRBD2, 6 bases. The CDR3 spans 14 residues. Germline V CDR1 and CDR2: MNHEY, SMNVEV (reference sequence). V was trimmed by 3 bases and J by 0 bases, leaving 6 bases between them. The CDR3 DNA is TGTGCCAGCAGTTTGGGGGGAGCCAAAAACATTCAGTACTTC. This gives the protein CASSLGGAKNIQYF.

The chain joins TRBV6-1 to TRBJ2-7, with 10 bases identical to TRBD1. CDR1 MNHNS and CDR2 SASEGT come from the germline V gene. The V gene end was trimmed by 6 bases and the J gene end by 4 bases; junction bases not matched to a gene: 6. The CDR3 covers 14 residues. The CDR3 reads CASSQTGGMYEQYF. CDR3 nucleotides: TGTGCCAGCAGCCAGACAGGGGGCATGTACGAGCAGTACTTC.

The rearrangement joins TRBV13 to TRBJ2-2; 9 bases line up with TRBD1. This CDR3 has 15 residues. Germline V gene data show CDR1 as PRHDT and CDR2 as FYEKMQ (reference sequence). The V segment lost 5 bases and the J segment 3 bases; nucleotides outside the gene matches: 4. CDR3 residues: CASSPRDRDTGELFF. The CDR3 DNA sequence: TGTGCCAGCAGCCCTCGGGACAGGGACACCGGGGAGCTGTTTTTT.

In this sample, this clone turned up once. This chain joins TRBV7-3 and TRBJ1-5; TRBD1 matches at 9 bases. Germline V CDR1 and CDR2: SGHTA, FQGTGA. The V gene end was trimmed by 4 bases and the J gene end by 0 bases; junction bases not matched to a gene: 1. The CDR3 has 15 amino acids. CDR3 coding DNA: TGTGCCAGCAGCTGGACAGGGGTTAGCAATCAGCCCCAGCATTTT. It specifies CASSWTGVSNQPQHF.

Worth noting for this clone: At one end, the junction sequence differs from germline, possibly due to a read error. V usage is TRBV4-1 and J usage is TRBJ2-5; perhaps TRBD1 as D (6 bases). Germline V CDR1 and CDR2: MGHRA, YSYEKL. This CDR3 contains 16 residues. The CDR3 DNA is TGTGCCAGCAGCCCGGAACACAGGGCTTACCAAGAGACCCAGTACTTC. Translation: CASSPEHRAYQETQYF.

V usage is TRBV30 and J usage is TRBJ2-5, with D unresolved. Germline lookup yields CDR1 GTSNPN and CDR2 SVGIG (reference sequence). V was shortened by 1 base and J by 5 bases, with 11 bases between the two germline ends. The CDR3 runs 13 residues. CDR3 sequence: CAWSGVIGETQYF. DNA of the CDR3: TGTGCCTGGAGTGGGGTTATCGGGGAGACCCAGTACTTC.

The genes are TRBV19 and TRBJ1-2; D might be TRBD1 (6 bases). CDR3 length: 13 residues. Germline lookup yields CDR1 LNHDA and CDR2 SQIVND (reference sequence). Trimming left V 8 bases short and J 1 base short, with 11 bases between. The CDR3 sequence: CASGQRFNYGYTF. The CDR3 DNA sequence: TGTGCCAGTGGACAGAGATTTAACTATGGCTACACCTTC.

The chain combines TRBV6-5 with TRBJ2-5; tentative D call: TRBD2 (5 bases). The J call may not be correct, given that the DNA end is closer to TRBJ2-7. The CDR3 has 14 amino acids. Germline V lookup: CDR1 MNHEY, CDR2 SVGAGI. CDR3 DNA sequence: TGTGCCACCACGAGGGTTCCTGCCTCCTACGAGCAGTACTTC. Residues: CATTRVPASYEQYF.

V is TRBV19 and J is TRBJ1-5, with D perhaps TRBD1 (5 bases). V was clipped by 7 bases and J by 3 bases, with 16 bases between them. This CDR3 comprises 15 residues. Germline V lookup: CDR1 LNHDA, CDR2 SQIVND (reference sequence). The CDR3 loop is CASKRGEVANQPQHF. As DNA, the CDR3 is TGTGCCAGTAAACGGGGGGAAGTAGCCAATCAGCCCCAGCATTTT.

DNA of the CDR3: TGCGCCAGCAGCCCCGGGACAGACTTAAGCTCCTACGAGCAGTACTTC. This gives the protein CASSPGTDLSSYEQYF. The chain links TRBV4-1 to TRBJ2-7; 7 bases map to TRBD1. Per germline, CDR1 MGHRA and CDR2 YSYEKL. Trimming at V came to 4 bases and at J to 0 bases, leaving 9 bases not matched to a gene. The CDR3 totals 16 residues.

The rearrangement joins TRBV25-1 to TRBJ1-1, with unresolved D. From germline, CDR1 is MGHDK and CDR2 SYGVNS. Trimming shortened V by 4 bases and J by 2 bases, and 8 bases separated the two germline ends. The length of the CDR3 is 13 residues. CDR3 bases: TGTGCCAGCAGTGCGGGGTTAAACACTGAAGCTTTCTTT. Translated: CASSAGLNTEAFF.

This chain uses TRBV11-1 with TRBJ2-3; D unclear. Deletions cut 0 bases from V and 3 bases from J, with 7 bases between. The germline gives CDR1 SGHAT, CDR2 FQDESV (reference sequence). The CDR3 sequence is 14 residues long. CDR3 protein: CASSLAPRTDTQYF. Here the CDR3 DNA reads TGTGCCAGCAGCTTAGCGCCTAGGACAGATACGCAGTATTTT.

The chain employs TRBV4-1 and TRBJ2-5; D may be TRBD2 (5 bases). There are 13 residues in the CDR3. V was trimmed by 1 base and J by 5 bases, leaving 8 bases between them. CDR1 is MGHRA, CDR2 YSYEKL, per germline. This CDR3 is CASSQGLSETQYF. As DNA, the CDR3 is TGCGCCAGCAGCCAAGGACTAAGTGAGACCCAGTACTTC.

The chain links TRBV27 to TRBJ2-1, with 12 bases matching TRBD2. Germline loops: CDR1 MNHEY, CDR2 SMNVEV (reference sequence). CDR3 length equals 18 residues. J gave up 9 bases and V 4 bases, and 16 bases lay outside the gene matches. CDR3 protein: CASSYYRLAGEVLSEQFF. The DNA for the CDR3 is TGTGCCAGCAGTTATTACAGACTAGCGGGAGAGGTACTGTCTGAGCAGTTCTTC.

This clone was counted once. This chain connects TRBV18 to TRBJ1-2; D not certain. CDR3 size: 13 residues. Germline loops: CDR1 KGHSH, CDR2 LQKENI. The germline V and J ends were trimmed by 1 base and 8 bases, with 11 bases remaining between them. CDR3 sequence: CASSPRSPVGYTF. For the CDR3, the DNA is TGTGCCAGCTCACCACGTTCGCCGGTAGGCTACACCTTC. The full variable domain, in which reference TRBV18 and TRBJ1-2 provide the parts outside the CDR3, is NAGVMQNPRHLVRRRGQEARLRCSPMKGHSHVYWYRQLPEEGLKFMVYLQKENIIDESGMPKERFSAEFPKEGPSILRIQQVVRGDSAAYFCASSPRSPVGYTFGSGTRLTVV.

V gene TRBV2 combines with J gene TRBJ1-1; the D is unclear. V shed 4 bases and J shed 0 bases, with 12 bases lying between them. The CDR3 runs to 15 residues. CDR1 SNHLY and CDR2 FYNNEI come from the germline V gene. Here the CDR3 DNA reads TGTGCCAGCAGTGCGCAGATAGCCATGAACACTGAAGCTTTCTTT. Amino acid sequence: CASSAQIAMNTEAFF.

This clone was seen just once. The gene calls are TRBV9 and TRBJ1-2; D remains unclear. From germline, CDR1 is SGDLS and CDR2 YYNGEE. The CDR3 sequence is 14 residues long. V dropped 3 bases and J dropped 4 bases, with 13 bases sitting between them. CDR3 residues: CASSATTAPYGYTF. DNA of the CDR3: TGTGCCAGCAGCGCGACTACGGCCCCCTATGGCTACACCTTC.

This clone is a singleton in its sample. The chain has TRBV6-6 and TRBJ2-2, with 8 nucleotides matching TRBD2. The CDR3 runs 16 residues. CDR1 and CDR2 from the germline V gene are MNHNY and SVGAGI (reference sequence). The V gene end was trimmed by 4 bases and the J gene end by 5 bases; junction bases not matched to a gene: 9. CDR3 sequence: CASSLTSGSATGELFF. CDR3 nucleotide sequence: TGTGCCAGCAGTTTGACGAGCGGGAGCGCTACCGGGGAGCTGTTTTTT.